These T cell receptor beta chains were read from a single sample in a study of CD8 T cells in cerebrospinal fluid in Alzheimer's disease. Reanalyzing the 10x single-cell sequencing reads, TCRdb keeps one entry per CDR3 protein, without DNA. Found here are about 1,400 distinct CDR3 sequences; the top ten clones hold 15% to 20%. Sequencing was done on a sample of cerebrospinal fluid. These receptors all stem from a human donor with mild cognitive impairment. Each CDR3 is given with its conserved first and last residue. Each record gives: V gene, clone size, J gene, CDR3 protein. Size tells how often a clone was seen (once, few, many) or the class of an expanded clone, and some rows leave it out.

v_call: TRBV6-6
clone_size: medium-sized
j_call: TRBJ2-3
cdr3_aa: CASSDNRGRVADTQYF

v_call: TRBV19
clone_size: .
j_call: TRBJ1-5
cdr3_aa: CASSNSRDRVNQPQHF

v_call: TRBV4-2
clone_size: .
j_call: TRBJ1-2
cdr3_aa: CASSQYLGQGKDGYTF

v_call: TRBV20-1
clone_size: medium-sized
j_call: TRBJ2-3
cdr3_aa: CSARAGGFTDTQYF

v_call: TRBV6-6
clone_size: medium-sized
j_call: TRBJ2-5
cdr3_aa: CASSGGSRETQYF

v_call: TRBV28
clone_size: medium-sized
j_call: TRBJ1-5
cdr3_aa: CASSSDRRGQPQHF

v_call: TRBV12-3/TRBV12-4
clone_size: large
j_call: TRBJ2-2
cdr3_aa: CASSPGGTNTGELFF

v_call: TRBV6-5
clone_size: medium-sized
j_call: TRBJ1-1
cdr3_aa: CASSLYRGQGVNTEAFF

v_call: TRBV15
clone_size: medium-sized
j_call: TRBJ1-2
cdr3_aa: CATSSGTSTNYGYTF

v_call: TRBV6-2/TRBV6-3
clone_size: .
j_call: TRBJ2-3
cdr3_aa: CASSYGASGRPSTDTQYF

v_call: TRBV6-1
clone_size: large
j_call: TRBJ2-1
cdr3_aa: CASSSAFNSYNEQFF

v_call: TRBV6-1
clone_size: .
j_call: TRBJ2-7
cdr3_aa: CASSGQGLDEQYF

v_call: TRBV28
clone_size: medium-sized
j_call: TRBJ2-3
cdr3_aa: CASSGTATDTQYF

v_call: TRBV12-3/TRBV12-4
clone_size: .
j_call: TRBJ2-7
cdr3_aa: CASSPSGRPPYEQYF

v_call: TRBV2
clone_size: .
j_call: TRBJ2-5
cdr3_aa: CASTQPGGQRETQYF

v_call: TRBV29-1
clone_size: .
j_call: TRBJ2-2
cdr3_aa: CSVEVANTGELFF

v_call: TRBV19
clone_size: .
j_call: TRBJ2-1
cdr3_aa: CASSIVAGVEQFF

v_call: TRBV11-2
clone_size: .
j_call: TRBJ2-7
cdr3_aa: CASYRPGSYEQYF

v_call: TRBV19
clone_size: medium-sized
j_call: TRBJ2-5
cdr3_aa: CASKVGQGPRETQYF

v_call: TRBV5-6
clone_size: .
j_call: TRBJ2-7
cdr3_aa: CASSLWEGASYEQYF

v_call: TRBV12-3/TRBV12-4
clone_size: medium-sized
j_call: TRBJ1-1
cdr3_aa: CASSLHPVAFF

v_call: TRBV27
clone_size: .
j_call: TRBJ1-1
cdr3_aa: CASSHGGANTEAFF

v_call: TRBV7-2
clone_size: .
j_call: TRBJ2-7
cdr3_aa: CASSLNPGTYEQYF

v_call: TRBV20-1
clone_size: medium-sized
j_call: TRBJ2-1
cdr3_aa: CSARGPAGEQFF

v_call: TRBV18
clone_size: large
j_call: TRBJ2-2
cdr3_aa: CASSPPYTGELFF

v_call: TRBV4-3
clone_size: .
j_call: TRBJ1-2
cdr3_aa: CASSQDGGLWGYTF